This TCR beta chain is drawn from a study of T cells in Graves' hyperthyroidism and ophthalmopathy. General observations from the study: Expanded thyroid clonotypes (above 0.001) were mostly also found in blood. Ophthalmopathy was distinguished from stable hyperthyroidism by 13 V-J signatures.

V gave up 3 bases and J gave up 0 bases; unmatched junction bases: 22. Germline CDR1 is LNHNV and CDR2 is YYDKDF (reference sequence). This CDR3 is built from 21 residues. RNA transcripts served as the template for amplifying TCR beta CDR3 regions. TCR CDR3 regions were first amplified by RT-PCR with HTBI primers. TCRdb used MiXCR to reprocess the multiplex PCR reads, holding one entry per CDR3 protein. The sample includes 93,000 or so distinct CDR3 sequences, 47% of them seen just once. Remarks on this clonotype: Its target is not known.

The sequenced sample was blood. The receptor comes from a middle-aged man with Graves' hyperthyroidism. This chain uses TRBV15 with TRBJ2-5; TRBD2 matches at 7 bases. The DNA for the CDR3 is TGTGCCACCAGCAGGATGACTAGCACAGATACGCAGTATTTAAACCAAGAGACCCAGTACTTC. Protein: CATSRMTSTDTQYLNQETQYF.